Each of the 8 T cell receptor beta chains below was sequenced from the same sample in a study of blood T cell repertoires in COVID-19. Assay: immunoSEQ multiplex PCR; the TCRdb copy retains only in-frame clones and omits some. Of approximately 220,000 clones detected, about 85% appear once; the ten largest clones hold roughly 0.7%. Sequenced: peripheral blood. Receptor source: a man in his forties or fifties with acute or convalescent COVID-19.

The chain recombines TRBV4-1 with TRBJ1-2; D not resolved. The V and J ends lost 0 bases and 8 bases respectively, with 13 bases between them. Germline V gene sequence: CDR1 MGHRA, CDR2 YSYEKL. This CDR3 has 14 residues. The CDR3 DNA is TGCGCCAGCAGCCAAGATATCAGGTCTAGCGGCTACACCTTC. Translating it yields CASSQDIRSSGYTF.

V is TRBV7-6 and J is TRBJ1-3; perhaps TRBD1 as D (5 bases). The CDR3 sequence is 15 residues long. Germline CDR1 reads SGHVS; CDR2 reads FNYEAQ. Trimming cost V 1 base and J 0 bases, with 7 bases left between them. The CDR3 bases are TGTGCCAGCAGCTTAGGCGGGGGCTCTGGAAACACCATATATTTT. As protein: CASSLGGGSGNTIYF.

In its sample, this clone was seen once. The V and J genes are TRBV30 and TRBJ1-1; D not resolved. V was cut by 2 bases and J by 1 base, with 17 bases left in between. Germline CDR1 is GTSNPN and CDR2 is SVGIG (reference sequence). This CDR3 spans 16 amino acids. The CDR3 sequence is CAWSLFRTDPNTEAFF. In DNA form, the CDR3 reads TGTGCCTGGAGTCTATTTAGAACAGATCCGAACACTGAAGCTTTCTTT. Variable domain in full (rest from reference TRBV30 and TRBJ1-1): SQTIHQWPATLVQPVGSPLSLECTVEGTSNPNLYWYRQAAGRGLQLLFYSVGIGQISSEVPQNLSASRPQDRQFILSSKKLLLSDSGFYLCAWSLFRTDPNTEAFFGQGTRLTVV.

The V call is TRBV4-1, the J call TRBJ2-3; D possibly corresponds to TRBD2 (5 bases). The CDR3 is 19 amino acids. The germline CDR1 and CDR2 sequences are MGHRA and YSYEKL. V was pared by 2 bases and J by 3 bases, with 24 bases between. The CDR3 nucleotides are TGCGCCAGCAGCCAATTTCTGGACCCTCTCCGGGGTGAGACAGATACGCAGTATTTT. Translated, it gives CASSQFLDPLRGETDTQYF.

The chain links TRBV5-1 to TRBJ1-5; TRBD1 matches 9 bases. The length of the CDR3 is 17 residues. Per the germline V gene, CDR1 is SGHRS and CDR2 is YFSETQ. Unmatched junction bases numbered 4, after V lost 0 bases and J lost 0 bases. CDR3 region: CASSLGTGADSNQPQHF. Written as DNA, the CDR3 is TGCGCCAGCAGCTTGGGGACAGGGGCGGATAGCAATCAGCCCCAGCATTTT. Based on the CDR3 plus reference TRBV5-1 and TRBJ1-5, the full variable domain is KAGVTQTPRYLIKTRGQQVTLSCSPISGHRSVSWYQQTPGQGLQFLFEYFSETQRNKGNFPGRFSGRQFSNSRSEMNVSTLELGDSALYLCASSLGTGADSNQPQHFGDGTRLSIL.

The rearrangement links TRBV14 to TRBJ2-6, with D maybe TRBD2 (5 bases). The CDR3 has 19 residues. Germline CDR1 and CDR2: SGHDN and FVKESK. V dropped 4 bases and J dropped 0 bases, with 19 bases sitting between them. The CDR3 is CASSPLGGLGFSGANVLTF. CDR3 bases: TGTGCCAGCAGCCCCTTAGGAGGTTTGGGTTTCTCTGGGGCCAACGTCCTGACTTTC.

V and J are TRBV4-1 and TRBJ1-5; 7 bases fit TRBD1. J was trimmed by 2 bases and V by 0 bases; bases with no gene match: 1. The germline V gene encodes CDR1 MGHRA and CDR2 YSYEKL. The CDR3 contains 15 residues. The CDR3 bases are TGCGCCAGCAGCCAAGAAGGGACAGGCAATCAGCCCCAGCATTTT. Amino acids: CASSQEGTGNQPQHF.

V usage is TRBV19 and J usage is TRBJ1-2, with D tentatively TRBD1 (5 bases). The CDR3 covers 13 residues. CDR1 and CDR2 from the germline V gene are LNHDA and SQIVND (reference sequence). Trimming removed 5 bases from V and 6 bases from J, with 13 bases in between. The DNA for the CDR3 is TGTGCCAGTAGTTACGAGGGGAGGGATGGCTACACCTTC. Translated: CASSYEGRDGYTF. The whole variable domain, remainder taken from reference TRBV19 and TRBJ1-2, is DGGITQSPKYLFRKEGQNVTLSCEQNLNHDAMYWYRQDPGQGLRLIYYSQIVNDFQKGDIAEGYSVSREKKESFPLTVTSAQKNPTAFYLCASSYEGRDGYTFGSGTRLTVV.